What follows are 5 T cell receptor beta chains derived from one specimen sequenced in a study of blood T cell repertoires in COVID-19. Clones were sequenced by immunoSEQ multiplex PCR, and TCRdb holds only the in-frame ones, with some missing. The sample has 85,000 to 100,000 clones; more than 75% are singletons. Sequenced sample: peripheral blood. The receptors were gathered from a human donor in a cohort sampled during active COVID-19.

The chain employs TRBV7-9 and TRBJ2-5; no reliable D call. Germline V lookup: CDR1 SEHNR, CDR2 FQNEAQ (reference sequence). CDR3 length: 12 amino acids. V lost 1 base and J 4 bases, leaving 4 bases between the germline ends. CDR3 in amino acids: CASSLVAETQYF. CDR3 nucleotide sequence: TGTGCCAGCAGCTTAGTAGCAGAGACCCAGTACTTC.

This chain uses TRBV6-5 with TRBJ1-5; perhaps TRBD1 as D (5 bases). Trimming took 6 bases from V and 6 from J, leaving 18 bases between them. CDR3 length: 15 amino acids. Germline V lookup: CDR1 MNHEY, CDR2 SVGAGI. The CDR3 region has the DNA TGTGCCAGCAGGCTACAGGTTGGGGTCGGTCAGCCCCAGCATTTT. Translation: CASRLQVGVGQPQHF.

The J gene is TRBJ2-6, the V gene TRBV19; no clear D. Trimming left V 3 bases short and J 0 bases short, with 15 bases between. Germline V CDR1 and CDR2: LNHDA, SQIVND (reference sequence). This CDR3 comprises 18 residues. The CDR3 region is CASSMLGRSSSGANVLTF. DNA for the CDR3: TGTGCCAGTAGTATGTTGGGCAGGTCGTCCTCTGGGGCCAACGTCCTGACTTTC. The whole variable domain, remainder taken from reference TRBV19 and TRBJ2-6, is DGGITQSPKYLFRKEGQNVTLSCEQNLNHDAMYWYRQDPGQGLRLIYYSQIVNDFQKGDIAEGYSVSREKKESFPLTVTSAQKNPTAFYLCASSMLGRSSSGANVLTFGAGSRLTVL.

The chain recombines TRBV4-1 with TRBJ1-1, with D perhaps TRBD1 (6 bases). The V gene's germline CDR1 is MGHRA and CDR2 YSYEKL. V was clipped by 0 bases and J by 5 bases, with 10 bases between them. This CDR3 region has 14 residues. Here the CDR3 reads CASSQDGTSTEAFF. CDR3 nucleotide sequence: TGCGCCAGCAGCCAAGATGGGACATCTACTGAAGCTTTCTTT.

This clone was recorded a few times. The chain couples TRBV11-2 to TRBJ2-5, with D possibly being TRBD2 (7 bases). Germline loops: CDR1 SGHAT, CDR2 FQNNGV. V was pared by 5 bases and J by 5 bases, with 12 bases between. This CDR3 region has 13 residues. CDR3 sequence: CASSPGGRETQYF. For the CDR3, the DNA is TGTGCCAGCAGCCCCGGGGGGCGGGAGACCCAGTACTTC. The whole variable domain, filled in from reference TRBV11-2 and TRBJ2-5, reads EAGVAQSPRYKIIEKRQSVAFWCNPISGHATLYWYQQILGQGPKLLIQFQNNGVVDDSQLPKDRFSAERLKGVDSTLKIQPAKLEDSAVYLCASSPGGRETQYFGPGTRLLVL.